This entry is about one TCR beta chain. Its antigen remains unidentified. Produced via immunoSEQ multiplex PCR; TCRdb's table is partial and in-frame only. This table has under 75,000 clones, about 91% appearing once. The J segment lost 7 bases and the V segment lost 3 bases, leaving 22 bases of the junction unmatched. Looked up from germline, CDR1 is GTSNPN and CDR2 is SVGIG (reference sequence). The CDR3 runs to 20 residues. This sample was taken from a study of cytomegalovirus exposure and HLA in healthy donors. Study-wide results and caveats: In the roughly 130 validation repertoires, a later analysis found that first-cohort TCR clusters tended to co-occur.

This clonotype was sampled from a man aged 18-30 years in good health and CMV-seropositive. V usage is TRBV30 and J usage is TRBJ2-1, with TRBD2 matching over 12 bases. The specimen was PBMCs. CDR3 in amino acids: CAWRGRWIRTSGTRGNEQFF. The CDR3 DNA follows: TGTGCCTGGAGGGGAAGATGGATAAGGACTAGCGGGACCCGAGGGAATGAGCAGTTCTTC.